The 11 T cell receptor beta chains in this list originate from one sample, sequenced in a study of cytomegalovirus exposure and HLA in healthy donors. Clones were sequenced by immunoSEQ multiplex PCR, and TCRdb holds only the in-frame ones, with some missing. The repertoire consists of tens of thousands of clones, with about 94% occurring once and the leading ten covering approximately 1%. The sequencing sample was made of PBMCs. The receptors come from a woman aged 30 to 39 in good health and CMV-seropositive.

The J gene is TRBJ1-4, the V gene TRBV11-2, with TRBD1 matching 7 bases. This CDR3 has 14 residues. V gave up 2 bases and J gave up 7 bases; unmatched junction bases: 4. Germline CDR1 SGHAT, CDR2 FQNNGV. The CDR3: CASSLRGGGEKLFF. CDR3 coding DNA: TGTGCCAGCAGCTTAAGAGGGGGCGGTGAAAAACTGTTTTTT.

This chain connects TRBV9 to TRBJ1-1; D may be TRBD1 (6 bases). Germline-derived CDR1 and CDR2 are SGDLS and YYNGEE. CDR3 length: 13 amino acids. V was cut by 4 bases and J by 3 bases, with 10 bases left in between. CDR3 protein: CASSLEGDTEAFF. CDR3 nucleotides: TGTGCCAGCAGCCTAGAGGGGGACACTGAAGCTTTCTTT.

The gene calls are TRBV7-9 and TRBJ2-3, with TRBD2 matching over 7 bases. Germline CDR1 SEHNR, CDR2 FQNEAQ (reference sequence). V shed 3 bases and J 0 bases; nucleotides not matched to a gene: 6. This CDR3 spans 16 amino acids. The CDR3 coding sequence is TGTGCCAGCAGCTTTTGGGCTAGCGGAAGCACAGATACGCAGTATTTT. It codes for CASSFWASGSTDTQYF.

The chain's CDR3 is CAWSDPPGQLSYQPQHF. The CDR3 DNA reads as TGTGCCTGGAGTGACCCCCCAGGGCAGCTAAGTTATCAGCCCCAGCATTTT. The chain joins TRBV30 to TRBJ1-5; the D gene is possibly TRBD1 (5 bases). Germline CDR1 and CDR2: GTSNPN and SVGIG (reference sequence). Trimming shortened V by 1 base and J by 5 bases, and 21 bases separated the two germline ends. This CDR3 has 17 amino acids.

The rearrangement joins TRBV28 to TRBJ2-1, with a weak D call TRBD1 (6 bases). V lost 9 bases, J lost 0 bases, and 18 bases lay in between. Germline V gives CDR1 MDHEN, CDR2 SYDVKM. The CDR3 runs 16 residues. The CDR3 sequence is CASTISGASSYNEQFF. The CDR3 DNA reads as TGTGCCAGTACAATTTCAGGGGCTAGCTCCTACAATGAGCAGTTCTTC.

J is TRBJ1-5 and V is TRBV2; 7 bases agree with TRBD1. The CDR3 contains 15 residues. The J segment lost 3 bases and the V segment lost 7 bases, leaving 9 bases of the junction unmatched. Germline values: CDR1 SNHLY, CDR2 FYNNEI. This CDR3 is CASTLDRVYNQPQHF. CDR3 coding DNA: TGTGCCAGCACCCTTGACAGGGTCTACAATCAGCCCCAGCATTTT.

This sequence joins TRBV7-2 and TRBJ2-7; the D gene is possibly TRBD2 (6 bases). V shed 10 bases and J shed 3 bases, with 28 bases lying between them. This CDR3 is 17 amino acids long. Germline V gene lookup returns CDR1 SGHTA and CDR2 FQGNSA. This chain's CDR3 is CANGTSGTGDNGYEQYF. In nucleotides, the CDR3 is TGTGCCAACGGAACCTCCGGGACTGGGGATAATGGCTACGAGCAGTACTTC.

V is TRBV7-8 and J is TRBJ2-7; the match to TRBD2 covers 11 bases. This CDR3 comprises 13 residues. Germline loops: CDR1 SGHVS, CDR2 FQNEAQ. The ends lost 4 bases at V and 6 bases at J; junction bases unmatched: 2. The CDR3 here is CASSSGTSGEQYF. Written as DNA, the CDR3 is TGTGCCAGCAGCTCCGGGACTAGCGGCGAGCAGTACTTC. Full variable domain (outside the CDR3, taken from reference TRBV7-8 and TRBJ2-7): GAGVSQSPRYKVAKRGQDVALRCDPISGHVSLFWYQQALGQGPEFLTYFQNEAQLDKSGLPSDRFFAERPEGSVSTLKIQRTQQEDSAVYLCASSSGTSGEQYFGPGTRLTVT.

This chain links TRBV30 with TRBJ2-7; TRBD1 agrees at 7 bases. Germline assignment: CDR1 GTSNPN and CDR2 SVGIG (reference sequence). The CDR3 totals 15 residues. J gave up 1 base and V 6 bases, and 12 bases lay outside the gene matches. As DNA, the CDR3 is TGTGCCTGCCAACCCCCGAGGGGGCCGTCCTACGAGCAGTACTTC. Translation gives CACQPPRGPSYEQYF.

This sequence joins TRBV5-4 and TRBJ2-3, with 7 bases matching TRBD2. Germline V gives CDR1 SGHNT, CDR2 YYREEE (reference sequence). Germline trimming cut 0 bases from V and 0 bases from J; bases unmatched to any gene: 1. CDR3 length: 15 amino acids. This CDR3 reads CASSLGAGSTDTQYF. The CDR3 nucleotides are TGTGCCAGCAGCTTGGGAGCGGGAAGCACAGATACGCAGTATTTT.

The chain couples TRBV15 to TRBJ1-2; D unresolved. This CDR3 spans 12 amino acids. Trimming pared 8 bases from V and 2 bases from J, leaving 9 bases between. CDR1 is LNHNV, CDR2 YYDKDF, per germline (reference sequence). The CDR3 loop reads CATAGRNYGYTF. The CDR3 nucleotides read TGTGCCACCGCCGGGAGAAACTATGGCTACACCTTC.